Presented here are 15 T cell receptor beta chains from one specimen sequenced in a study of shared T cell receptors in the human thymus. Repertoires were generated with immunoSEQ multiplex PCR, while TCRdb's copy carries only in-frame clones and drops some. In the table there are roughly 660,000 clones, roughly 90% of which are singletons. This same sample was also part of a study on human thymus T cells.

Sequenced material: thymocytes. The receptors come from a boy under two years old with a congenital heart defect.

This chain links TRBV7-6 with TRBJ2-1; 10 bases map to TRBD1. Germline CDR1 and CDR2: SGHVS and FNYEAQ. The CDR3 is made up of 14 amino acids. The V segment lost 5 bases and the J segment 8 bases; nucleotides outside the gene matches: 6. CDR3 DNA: TGTGCCAGCAGCCCCCGACAGGGGGCGTATGAGCAGTTCTTC. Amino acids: CASSPRQGAYEQFF. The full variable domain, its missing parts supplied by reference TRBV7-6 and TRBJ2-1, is GAGVSQSPRYKVTKRGQDVALRCDPISGHVSLYWYRQALGQGPEFLTYFNYEAQQDKSGLPNDRFSAERPEGSISTLTIQRTEQRDSAMYRCASSPRQGAYEQFFGPGTRLTVL.

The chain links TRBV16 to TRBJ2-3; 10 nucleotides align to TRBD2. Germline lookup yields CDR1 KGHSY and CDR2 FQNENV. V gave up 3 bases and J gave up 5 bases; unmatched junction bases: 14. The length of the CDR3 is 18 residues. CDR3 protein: CASSHRATLAGVGDTQYF. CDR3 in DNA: TGTGCCAGCAGCCACCGGGCCACTCTAGCGGGAGTTGGAGATACGCAGTATTTT.

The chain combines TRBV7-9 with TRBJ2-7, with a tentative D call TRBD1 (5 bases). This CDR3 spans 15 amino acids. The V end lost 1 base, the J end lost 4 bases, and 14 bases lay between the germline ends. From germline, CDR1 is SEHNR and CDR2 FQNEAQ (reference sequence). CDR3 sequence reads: CASSLGGIAAYEQYF. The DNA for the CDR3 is TGTGCCAGCAGCTTAGGGGGCATCGCCGCTTACGAGCAGTACTTC.

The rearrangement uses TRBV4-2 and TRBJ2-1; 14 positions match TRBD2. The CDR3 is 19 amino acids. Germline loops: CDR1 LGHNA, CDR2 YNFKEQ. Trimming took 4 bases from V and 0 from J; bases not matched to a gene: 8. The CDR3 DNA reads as TGTGCCAGCAGCCCCTCTGGGACTAGCGGGAGTAGCTCCTACAATGAGCAGTTCTTC. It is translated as CASSPSGTSGSSSYNEQFF.

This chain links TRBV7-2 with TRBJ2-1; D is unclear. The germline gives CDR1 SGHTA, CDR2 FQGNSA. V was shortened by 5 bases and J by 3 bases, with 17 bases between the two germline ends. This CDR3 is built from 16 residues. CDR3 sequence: CASSLRRIGDYNEQFF. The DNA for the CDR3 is TGTGCCAGCAGCCTCCGGAGAATCGGCGACTACAATGAGCAGTTCTTC.

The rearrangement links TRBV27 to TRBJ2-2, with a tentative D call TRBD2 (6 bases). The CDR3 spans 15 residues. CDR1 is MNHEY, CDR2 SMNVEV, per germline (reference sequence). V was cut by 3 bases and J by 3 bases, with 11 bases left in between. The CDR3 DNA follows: TGTGCCAGCAGTTTTAGACTAGGAGACACCGGGGAGCTGTTTTTT. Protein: CASSFRLGDTGELFF.

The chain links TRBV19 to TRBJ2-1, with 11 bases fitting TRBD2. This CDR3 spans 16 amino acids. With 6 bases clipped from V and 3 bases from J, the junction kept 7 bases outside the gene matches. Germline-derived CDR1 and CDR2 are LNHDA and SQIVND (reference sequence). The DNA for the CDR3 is TGTGCCAGTAGACTTAGCGGGAGGGCCGACTACAATGAGCAGTTCTTC. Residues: CASRLSGRADYNEQFF.

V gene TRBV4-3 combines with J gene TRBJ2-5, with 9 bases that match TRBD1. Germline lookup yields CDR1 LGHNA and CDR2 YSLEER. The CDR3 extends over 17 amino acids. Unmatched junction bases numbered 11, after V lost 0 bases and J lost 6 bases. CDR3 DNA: TGCGCCAGCAGCCAAGATCGTCCGGGACAGGGTCGAAAGACCCAGTACTTC. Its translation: CASSQDRPGQGRKTQYF.

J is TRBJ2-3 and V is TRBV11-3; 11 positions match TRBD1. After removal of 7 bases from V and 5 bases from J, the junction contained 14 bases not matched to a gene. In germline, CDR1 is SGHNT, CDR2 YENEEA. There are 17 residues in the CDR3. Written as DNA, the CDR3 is TGTGCCAGCACCCTGCGGCGCAGGGACAGGGGGAGAGATACGCAGTATTTT. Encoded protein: CASTLRRRDRGRDTQYF.

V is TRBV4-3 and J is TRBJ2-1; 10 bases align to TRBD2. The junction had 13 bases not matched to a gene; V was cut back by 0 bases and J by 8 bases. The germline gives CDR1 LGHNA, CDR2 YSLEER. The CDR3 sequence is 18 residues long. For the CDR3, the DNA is TGCGCCAGCAGCCAAGAATTGAGGGCTAGCGGGAGTGGAGATGAGCAGTTCTTC. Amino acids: CASSQELRASGSGDEQFF.

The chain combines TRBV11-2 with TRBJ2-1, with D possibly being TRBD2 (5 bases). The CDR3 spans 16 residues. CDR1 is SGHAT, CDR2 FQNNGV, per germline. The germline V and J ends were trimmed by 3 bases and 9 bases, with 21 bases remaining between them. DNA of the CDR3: TGTGCCAGCAGCTTTGGACGAGAGGGAGAACCCGGTGAGCAGTTCTTC. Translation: CASSFGREGEPGEQFF.

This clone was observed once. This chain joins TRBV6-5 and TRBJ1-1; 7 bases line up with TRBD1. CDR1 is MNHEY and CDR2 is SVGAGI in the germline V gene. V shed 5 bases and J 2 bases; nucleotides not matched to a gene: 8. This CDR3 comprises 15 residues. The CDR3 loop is CASSTKGAVNTEAFF. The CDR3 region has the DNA TGTGCCAGCAGTACCAAGGGGGCGGTTAACACTGAAGCTTTCTTT.

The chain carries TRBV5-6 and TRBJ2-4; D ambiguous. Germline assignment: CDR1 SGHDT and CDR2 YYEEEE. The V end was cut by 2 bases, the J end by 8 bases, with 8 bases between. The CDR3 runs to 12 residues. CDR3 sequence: CASSFYRDIQYF. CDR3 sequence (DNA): TGTGCCAGCAGCTTTTACCGGGACATTCAGTACTTC.

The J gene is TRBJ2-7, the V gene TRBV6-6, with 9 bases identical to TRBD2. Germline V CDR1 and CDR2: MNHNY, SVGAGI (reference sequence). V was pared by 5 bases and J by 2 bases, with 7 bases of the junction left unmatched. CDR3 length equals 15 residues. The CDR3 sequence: CASSPSGGRAYEQYF. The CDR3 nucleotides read TGTGCCAGCAGTCCCTCTGGCGGGAGGGCCTACGAGCAGTACTTC.

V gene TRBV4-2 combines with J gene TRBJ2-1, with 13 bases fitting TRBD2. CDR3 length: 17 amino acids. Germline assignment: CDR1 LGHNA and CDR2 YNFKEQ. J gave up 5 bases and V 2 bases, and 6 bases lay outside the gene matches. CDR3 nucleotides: TGTGCCAGCAGCCAAACAGCCGGGACTAGCGGGAACAATGAGCAGTTCTTC. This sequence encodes CASSQTAGTSGNNEQFF.